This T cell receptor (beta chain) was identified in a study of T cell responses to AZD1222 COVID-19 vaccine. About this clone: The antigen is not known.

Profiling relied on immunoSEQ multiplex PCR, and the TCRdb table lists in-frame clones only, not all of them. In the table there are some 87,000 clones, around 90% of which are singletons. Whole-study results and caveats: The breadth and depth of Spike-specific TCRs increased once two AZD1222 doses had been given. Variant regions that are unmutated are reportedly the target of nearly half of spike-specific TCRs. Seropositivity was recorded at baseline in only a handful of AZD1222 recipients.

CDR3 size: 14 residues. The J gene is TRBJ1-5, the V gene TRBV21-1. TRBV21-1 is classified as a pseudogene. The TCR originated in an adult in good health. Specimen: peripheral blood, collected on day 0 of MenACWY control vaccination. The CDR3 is CASSIGDSNQPQHF. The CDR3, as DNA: TGTGCCAGCAGCATAGGGGACTCCAATCAGCCCCAGCATTTT.